Listed here is a single T cell receptor (beta chain). The CDR3 loop spans 13 amino acids. Germline CDR1 is SGHAT and CDR2 is FQNNGV. Between the trimmed V and J ends, which lost 4 bases and 4 bases, there was a span of 11 bases. The sample belongs to a study of blood T cell repertoires in COVID-19. Background on the study: Material from acute and convalescent COVID-19 was sourced from the United States, Italy and Spain. PBMCs, B-cell-depleted T cells, or T cells were the source of the cDNA or gDNA that made up the material.

In the original analysis: Amplification from reference gene primers served as the basis for estimated nucleated cell counts. The table came from immunoSEQ multiplex PCR; TCRdb's copy has only in-frame clones and leaves some out. V, J and clone size are taken as reported in that table, and D and trimming were inferred from the DNA itself. The table has 53,000 or so clones, just under 80% seen once; the top ten hold 14% to 15%. The rearrangement joins TRBV11-2 to TRBJ2-7; possible D gene TRBD1, 7 bases. The receptor was isolated from a human donor with active or convalescent COVID-19. The donor label of this sample is uncertain. The material sequenced was peripheral blood. The CDR3 DNA is TGTGCCAGCAGCTCTCCAGGGGGGTACGAGCAGTACTTC. It translates to CASSSPGGYEQYF.